Listed below are T cell receptor beta chains from one sample, sequenced in a study of T-cell reconstitution after alpha-beta-depleted transplantation in children. MiXCR was run by TCRdb on the PCR reads, yielding one entry per CDR3 protein. This sample carries about 830,000 distinct CDR3 sequences, roughly 15% of them seen once, and the ten largest clones take around 4.5%. This specimen consisted of PBMCs, mostly from graft donor cells, obtained 360 days after TCRalphabeta/CD19-depleted stem cell transplant. The receptors come from a male patient aged 10 to 17 who had a stem cell transplant for acute lymphoblastic leukemia, so the T cells may come from the graft donor. The CDR3 runs from the conserved cysteine through the conserved F or W. Size values are once, few and many counts, or a class for expanded clones, and some rows have none.

J,size,V,CDR3
TRBJ1-2,NA,TRBV7-9,CASSHLGGAKNYDGYTF
TRBJ1-1,many,TRBV9,CASSPSGTAPTEAFF
TRBJ2-5,few,TRBV5-6,CASSLTRASLRRETQYF
TRBJ2-7,few,TRBV20-1,CSAPTFSGTLSEQYF
TRBJ1-6,few,TRBV7-8,CASNLDNSYNSPLHF
TRBJ2-7,few,TRBV20-1,CSARGGASYEQYF
TRBJ2-2,few,TRBV7-9,CASSLDTGLNTGELFF
TRBJ2-1,NA,TRBV5-5,CASSLAAAGGHEQFF
TRBJ2-5,NA,TRBV7-9,CASSTRTSGTGETQYF
TRBJ2-5,few,TRBV10-3,CAISFRGGQETQYF
TRBJ2-2,few,TRBV5-5,CASSSRAANTGELFF
TRBJ2-4,NA,TRBV20-1,CSASQGAGNIQYF
TRBJ1-5,few,TRBV5-1,CASSPWTGPNQPQHF
TRBJ2-2,NA,TRBV5-4,CASSRAGQGGTGELFF
TRBJ2-3,NA,TRBV4-2,CASSQDHRGVTDTQYF
TRBJ2-3,many,TRBV18,CASSPGQGSTDTQYF
TRBJ2-3,many,TRBV20-1,CSAIHGTGSTDTQYF
TRBJ2-6,many,TRBV5-1,CASSLVGPGANVLTF
TRBJ1-2,few,TRBV7-9,CASSSRVVSGYTF
TRBJ2-1,few,TRBV18,CASSPRREEFF
TRBJ2-5,few,TRBV29-1,CSSGAGGETQYF
TRBJ2-7,few,TRBV2,CASSGAGFSYEQYF
TRBJ1-5,NA,TRBV29-1,CSVLLGANQPQHF
TRBJ2-3,many,TRBV24-1,CATSESGRETDTQYF
TRBJ2-3,NA,TRBV12-3/TRBV12-4,CASSFRRSRGDTQYF
TRBJ1-5,NA,TRBV20-1,CSASFPGQDISNQPQHF
TRBJ2-7,few,TRBV12-3/TRBV12-4,CASSPLDATSGTNLQYF
TRBJ2-1,few,TRBV20-1,CSPTAARHHNEQFF
TRBJ2-1,many,TRBV29-1,CSVCRGWGSSYNEQFF
TRBJ2-1,many,TRBV4-1,CASSPREGSYNEQFF
TRBJ2-7,NA,TRBV13,CASSPLAILRYEQYF
TRBJ1-2,NA,TRBV18,CASSADYNYGYTF
TRBJ2-1,many,TRBV7-9,CASSFIRSEQFF
TRBJ2-1,few,TRBV12-3/TRBV12-4,CASTRVTGGPYNEQFF
TRBJ2-7,few,TRBV20-1,CSARRLSSYEQYF
TRBJ2-3,NA,TRBV20-1,CSAPPLAGRTDTQYF
TRBJ1-6,NA,TRBV7-6,CASSSGQGLAPLHF
TRBJ2-7,few,TRBV7-6,CASSLDRYNEQYF